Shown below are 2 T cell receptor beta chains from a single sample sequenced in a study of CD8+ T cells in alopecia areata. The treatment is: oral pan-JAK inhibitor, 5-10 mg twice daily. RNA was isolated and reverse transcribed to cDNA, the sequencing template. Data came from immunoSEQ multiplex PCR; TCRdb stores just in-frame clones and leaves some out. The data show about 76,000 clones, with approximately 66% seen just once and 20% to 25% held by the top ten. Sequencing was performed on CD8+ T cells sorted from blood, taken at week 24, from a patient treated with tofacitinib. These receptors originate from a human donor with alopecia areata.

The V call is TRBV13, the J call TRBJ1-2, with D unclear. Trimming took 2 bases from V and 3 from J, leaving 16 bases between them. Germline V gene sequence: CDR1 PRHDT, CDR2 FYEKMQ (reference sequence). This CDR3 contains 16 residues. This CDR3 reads CASSLRGRGGDYGYTF. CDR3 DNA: TGTGCCAGCAGCTTACGGGGTCGGGGAGGTGACTATGGCTACACCTTC.

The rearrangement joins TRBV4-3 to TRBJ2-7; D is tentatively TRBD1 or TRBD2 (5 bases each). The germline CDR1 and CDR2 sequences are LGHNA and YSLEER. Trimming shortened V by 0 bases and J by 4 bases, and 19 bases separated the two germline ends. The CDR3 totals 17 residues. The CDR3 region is CASSQDFGTSWGYEQYF. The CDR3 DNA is TGCGCCAGCAGCCAAGATTTTGGGACGTCTTGGGGTTACGAGCAGTACTTC.